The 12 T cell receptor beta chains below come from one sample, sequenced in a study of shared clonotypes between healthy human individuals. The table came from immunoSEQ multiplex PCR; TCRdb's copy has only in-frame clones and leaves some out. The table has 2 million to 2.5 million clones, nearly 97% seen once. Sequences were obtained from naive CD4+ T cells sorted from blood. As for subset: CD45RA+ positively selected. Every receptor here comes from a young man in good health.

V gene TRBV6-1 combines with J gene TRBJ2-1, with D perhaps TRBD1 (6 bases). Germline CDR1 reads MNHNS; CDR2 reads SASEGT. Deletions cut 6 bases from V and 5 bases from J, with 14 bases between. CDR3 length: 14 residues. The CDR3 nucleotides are TGTGCCAGCAGACTACAGGGTTTCGACAATGAGCAGTTCTTC. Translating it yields CASRLQGFDNEQFF.

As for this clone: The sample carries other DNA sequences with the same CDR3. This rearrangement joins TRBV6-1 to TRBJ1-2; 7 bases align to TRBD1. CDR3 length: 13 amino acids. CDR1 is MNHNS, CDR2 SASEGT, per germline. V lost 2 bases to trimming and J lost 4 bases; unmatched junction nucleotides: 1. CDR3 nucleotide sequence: TGTGCCAGCAGTGAAAGGGGGCCCTATGGCTACACCTTC. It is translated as CASSERGPYGYTF.

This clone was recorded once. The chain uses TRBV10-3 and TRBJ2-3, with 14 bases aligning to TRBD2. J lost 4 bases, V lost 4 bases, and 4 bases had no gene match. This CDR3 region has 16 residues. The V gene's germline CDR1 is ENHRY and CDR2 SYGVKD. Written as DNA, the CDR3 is TGTGCCATCAGTGTTGGGACTAGCGGGAGTTCAGATACGCAGTATTTT. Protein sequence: CAISVGTSGSSDTQYF.

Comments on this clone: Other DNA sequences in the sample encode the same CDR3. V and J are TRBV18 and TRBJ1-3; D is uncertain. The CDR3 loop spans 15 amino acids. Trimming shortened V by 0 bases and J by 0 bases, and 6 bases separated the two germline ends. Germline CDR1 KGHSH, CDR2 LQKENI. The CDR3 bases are TGTGCCAGCTCACCACCAGGCCTCTCTGGAAACACCATATATTTT. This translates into CASSPPGLSGNTIYF.

The CDR3 spells CASSATLALSYNEQFF. For the CDR3, the DNA is TGCGCCAGCAGCGCAACCCTAGCGCTCTCCTACAATGAGCAGTTCTTC. The chain links TRBV5-1 to TRBJ2-1; TRBD2 might be the D (6 bases). This CDR3 has 16 residues. CDR1 SGHRS and CDR2 YFSETQ come from the germline V gene. Deletions cut 4 bases from V and 0 bases from J, with 14 bases between.

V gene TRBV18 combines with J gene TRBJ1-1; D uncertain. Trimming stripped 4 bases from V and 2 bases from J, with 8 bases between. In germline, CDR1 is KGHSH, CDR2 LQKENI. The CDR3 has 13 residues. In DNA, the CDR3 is TGTGCCAGCTCACGGCAGGTTAACACTGAAGCTTTCTTT. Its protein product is CASSRQVNTEAFF. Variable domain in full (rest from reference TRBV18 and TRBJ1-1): NAGVMQNPRHLVRRRGQEARLRCSPMKGHSHVYWYRQLPEEGLKFMVYLQKENIIDESGMPKERFSAEFPKEGPSILRIQQVVRGDSAAYFCASSRQVNTEAFFGQGTRLTVV.

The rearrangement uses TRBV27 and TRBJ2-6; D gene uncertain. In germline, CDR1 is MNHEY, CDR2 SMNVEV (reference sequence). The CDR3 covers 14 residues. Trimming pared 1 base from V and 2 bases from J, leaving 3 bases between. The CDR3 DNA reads TGTGCCAGCAGTTTATTTCCTGGGGCCAACGTCCTGACTTTC. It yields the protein CASSLFPGANVLTF.

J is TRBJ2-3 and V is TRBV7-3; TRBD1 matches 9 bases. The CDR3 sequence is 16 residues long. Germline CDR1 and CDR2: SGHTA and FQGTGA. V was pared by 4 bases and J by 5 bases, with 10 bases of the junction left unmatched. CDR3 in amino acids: CASSSLGGQGGDTQYF. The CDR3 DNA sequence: TGTGCCAGCAGCTCCCTAGGGGGACAGGGAGGAGATACGCAGTATTTT.

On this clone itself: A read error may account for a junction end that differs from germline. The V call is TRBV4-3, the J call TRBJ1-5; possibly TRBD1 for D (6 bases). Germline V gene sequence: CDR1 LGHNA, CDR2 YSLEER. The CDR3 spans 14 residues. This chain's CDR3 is CASSKEAGDQPQHF. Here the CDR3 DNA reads TGCGCCAGCAGCAAAGAGGCAGGGGATCAGCCCCAGCATTTT.

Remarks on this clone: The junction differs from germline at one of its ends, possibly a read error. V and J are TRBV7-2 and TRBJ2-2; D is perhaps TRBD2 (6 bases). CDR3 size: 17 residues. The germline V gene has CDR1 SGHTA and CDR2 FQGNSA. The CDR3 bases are TGTGCCAGCAGCTTGGGGACTCCCCGATTGAACGCCGGGGAGCTGTTTTTT. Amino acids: CASSLGTPRLNAGELFF. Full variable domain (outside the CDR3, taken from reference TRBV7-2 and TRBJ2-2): GAGVSQSPSNKVTEKGKDVELRCDPISGHTALYWYRQSLGQGLEFLIYFQGNSAPDKSGLPSDRFSAERTGGSVSTLTIQRTQQEDSAVYLCASSLGTPRLNAGELFFGEGSRLTVL.

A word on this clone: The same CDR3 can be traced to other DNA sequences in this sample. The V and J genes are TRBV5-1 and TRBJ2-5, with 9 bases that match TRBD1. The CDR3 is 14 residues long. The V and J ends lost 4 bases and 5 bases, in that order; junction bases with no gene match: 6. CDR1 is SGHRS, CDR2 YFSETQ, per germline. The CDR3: CASSKGQGGETQYF. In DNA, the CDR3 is TGCGCCAGCAGCAAGGGACAGGGAGGGGAGACCCAGTACTTC.

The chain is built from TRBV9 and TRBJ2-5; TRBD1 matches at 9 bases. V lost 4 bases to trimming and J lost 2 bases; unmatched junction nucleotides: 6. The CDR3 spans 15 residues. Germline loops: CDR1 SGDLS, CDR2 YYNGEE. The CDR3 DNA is TGTGCCAGCAGCCCCGACAGGGGGTCACAAGAGACCCAGTACTTC. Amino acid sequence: CASSPDRGSQETQYF.